This T cell receptor beta chain was sequenced in a study of T cell clonotyping in hematopoietic cell transplantation. Study observations and caveats: Cells were unsorted, so CD4 and CD8 contributions were not separated.

Profiling relied on immunoSEQ multiplex PCR, and the TCRdb table lists in-frame clones only, not all of them. The sample records 69,000 or so clones, approximately 94% being singletons. Of note for this clone: The antigen is unknown.

The germline V gene encodes CDR1 SQVTM and CDR2 ANQGSEA. The J segment lost 2 bases and the V segment lost 1 base, leaving 2 bases of the junction unmatched. This CDR3 region has 14 residues. The chain has TRBV29-1 and TRBJ1-2, with 9 bases matching TRBD1. What was sequenced was peripheral blood mononuclear cells. This clonotype originated in a middle-aged man in good health. Some clones in this sample may be carry-over from other donors' samples. The CDR3 nucleotides are TGCAGCGTTGAAGGCGGACAGGGGAACTATGGCTACACCTTC. This gives the protein CSVEGGQGNYGYTF.